A selection of T cell receptor beta chains follows, all from one sample in a study of T-cell reconstitution after alpha-beta-depleted transplantation in children. TCRdb re-derived calls from the PCR reads in MiXCR, one entry per CDR3 protein. The sample shows hundreds of thousands of distinct CDR3 sequences, about 12% of them seen only once. The sample in question was PBMCs, obtained before TCRalphabeta/CD19-depleted stem cell transplant. Every receptor here comes from a girl aged 2-10 years with congenital amegakaryocytic thrombocytopenia, due to receive a stem cell transplant. The conserved cysteine and the conserved F or W are not part of the CDR3 here. The order of the fields is CDR3 protein, J gene, V gene.

CDR3aa: ASSFLSNEQF
j_gene: TRBJ2-1
v_gene: TRBV5-6

CDR3aa: AWSVGHRGNEQF
j_gene: TRBJ2-1
v_gene: TRBV30

CDR3aa: ASIPRAGREDTQY
j_gene: TRBJ2-3
v_gene: TRBV12-3/TRBV12-4

CDR3aa: ASSLVAGRDTEAF
j_gene: TRBJ1-1
v_gene: TRBV7-9

CDR3aa: ASSRGTGATDTQY
j_gene: TRBJ2-3
v_gene: TRBV18

CDR3aa: ASNLGRRNTEAF
j_gene: TRBJ1-1
v_gene: TRBV5-1

CDR3aa: AWSGGVQNTEAF
j_gene: TRBJ1-1
v_gene: TRBV30

CDR3aa: SATMIYEQY
j_gene: TRBJ2-7
v_gene: TRBV20-1

CDR3aa: SAGLTDGYT
j_gene: TRBJ1-2
v_gene: TRBV20-1

CDR3aa: SVAGADQQF
j_gene: TRBJ2-1
v_gene: TRBV29-1

CDR3aa: AWRPPPLGQF
j_gene: TRBJ2-1
v_gene: TRBV30

CDR3aa: SARLRAYEQY
j_gene: TRBJ2-7
v_gene: TRBV20-1

CDR3aa: ASSGGRHNEQF
j_gene: TRBJ2-1
v_gene: TRBV11-3

CDR3aa: SASPHRGLSSYNEQF
j_gene: TRBJ2-1
v_gene: TRBV20-1

CDR3aa: ASSHWGGSYNEQF
j_gene: TRBJ2-1
v_gene: TRBV7-2

CDR3aa: ATSRARPSNSGNTIY
j_gene: TRBJ1-3
v_gene: TRBV15

CDR3aa: ASSFGREKDIQY
j_gene: TRBJ2-4
v_gene: TRBV12-3/TRBV12-4

CDR3aa: ASTTGVSGNEQF
j_gene: TRBJ2-1
v_gene: TRBV5-1

CDR3aa: TSSLDFGFDGRKGTKNIQY
j_gene: TRBJ2-4
v_gene: TRBV11-2

CDR3aa: ASSLGTTLTNEQF
j_gene: TRBJ2-1
v_gene: TRBV7-6

CDR3aa: ASSALAGAGDTQY
j_gene: TRBJ2-3
v_gene: TRBV5-6

CDR3aa: ASSLRPIEQF
j_gene: TRBJ2-1
v_gene: TRBV11-2

CDR3aa: ASSLAVGELF
j_gene: TRBJ2-2
v_gene: TRBV5-1

CDR3aa: SVAGDFFGNTIY
j_gene: TRBJ1-3
v_gene: TRBV29-1